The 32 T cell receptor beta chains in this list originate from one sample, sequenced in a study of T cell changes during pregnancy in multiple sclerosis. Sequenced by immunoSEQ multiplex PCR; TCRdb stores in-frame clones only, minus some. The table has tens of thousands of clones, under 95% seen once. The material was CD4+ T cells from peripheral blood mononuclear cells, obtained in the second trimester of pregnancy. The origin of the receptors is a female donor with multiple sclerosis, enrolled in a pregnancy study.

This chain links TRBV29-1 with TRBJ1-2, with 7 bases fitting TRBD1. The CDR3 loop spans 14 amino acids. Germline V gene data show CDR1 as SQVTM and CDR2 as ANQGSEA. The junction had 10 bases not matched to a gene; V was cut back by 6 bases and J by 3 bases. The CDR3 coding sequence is TGCAGCGTGGCGGACAGGAGTAGTTACTATGGCTACACCTTC. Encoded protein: CSVADRSSYYGYTF.

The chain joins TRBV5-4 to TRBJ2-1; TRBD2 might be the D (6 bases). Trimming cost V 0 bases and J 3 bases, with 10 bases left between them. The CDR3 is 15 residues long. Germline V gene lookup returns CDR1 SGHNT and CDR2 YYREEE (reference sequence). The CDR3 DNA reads TGTGCCAGCAGCTTGGGTAGCGGTAACTACAATGAGCAGTTCTTC. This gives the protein CASSLGSGNYNEQFF. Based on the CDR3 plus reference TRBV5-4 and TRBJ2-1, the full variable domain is ETGVTQSPTHLIKTRGQQVTLRCSSQSGHNTVSWYQQALGQGPQFIFQYYREEENGRGNFPPRFSGLQFPNYSSELNVNALELDDSALYLCASSLGSGNYNEQFFGPGTRLTVL.

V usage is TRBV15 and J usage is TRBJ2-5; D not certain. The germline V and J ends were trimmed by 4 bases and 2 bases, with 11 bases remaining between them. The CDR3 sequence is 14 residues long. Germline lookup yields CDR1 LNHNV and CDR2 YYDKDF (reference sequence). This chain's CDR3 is CATSINIGQETQYF. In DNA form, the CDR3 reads TGTGCCACCAGCATTAACATCGGGCAAGAGACCCAGTACTTC.

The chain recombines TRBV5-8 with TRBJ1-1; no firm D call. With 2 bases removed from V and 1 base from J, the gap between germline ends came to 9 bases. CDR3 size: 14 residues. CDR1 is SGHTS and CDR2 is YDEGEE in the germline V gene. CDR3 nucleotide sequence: TGTGCCAGCAGCTTTTATGCGGGGAACACTGAAGCTTTCTTT. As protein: CASSFYAGNTEAFF.

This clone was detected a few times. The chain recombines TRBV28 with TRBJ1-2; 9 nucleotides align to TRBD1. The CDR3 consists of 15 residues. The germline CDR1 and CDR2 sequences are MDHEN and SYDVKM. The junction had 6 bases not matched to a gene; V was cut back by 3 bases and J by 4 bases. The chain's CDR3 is CASSFAPTGGYGYTF. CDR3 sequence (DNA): TGTGCCAGCAGTTTCGCTCCGACAGGGGGCTATGGCTACACCTTC.

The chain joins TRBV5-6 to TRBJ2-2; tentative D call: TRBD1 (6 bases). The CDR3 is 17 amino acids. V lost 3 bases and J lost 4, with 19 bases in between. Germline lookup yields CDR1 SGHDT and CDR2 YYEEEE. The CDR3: CASSSTQGSGFTGELFF. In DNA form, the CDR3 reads TGTGCCAGCAGCTCCACACAGGGAAGCGGCTTCACCGGGGAGCTGTTTTTT. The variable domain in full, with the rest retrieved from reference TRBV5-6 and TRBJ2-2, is DAGVTQSPTHLIKTRGQQVTLRCSPKSGHDTVSWYQQALGQGPQFIFQYYEEEERQRGNFPDRFSGHQFPNYSSELNVNALLLGDSALYLCASSSTQGSGFTGELFFGEGSRLTVL.

This CDR3 reads CASSGFLAGVYGAGELFF. The CDR3 bases are TGTGCCAGCAGTGGTTTCCTAGCGGGGGTCTACGGGGCCGGGGAGCTGTTTTTT. The chain is built from TRBV2 and TRBJ2-2; TRBD2 aligns across 10 bases. The CDR3 consists of 18 residues. The junction had 14 bases not matched to a gene; V was cut back by 4 bases and J by 6 bases. The germline V gene encodes CDR1 SNHLY and CDR2 FYNNEI.

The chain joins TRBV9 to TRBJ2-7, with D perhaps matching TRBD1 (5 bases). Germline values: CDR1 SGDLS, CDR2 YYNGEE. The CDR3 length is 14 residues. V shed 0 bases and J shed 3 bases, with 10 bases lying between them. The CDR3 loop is CASSVESGYYEQYF. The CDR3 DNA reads TGTGCCAGCAGCGTAGAGTCAGGGTACTACGAGCAGTACTTC.

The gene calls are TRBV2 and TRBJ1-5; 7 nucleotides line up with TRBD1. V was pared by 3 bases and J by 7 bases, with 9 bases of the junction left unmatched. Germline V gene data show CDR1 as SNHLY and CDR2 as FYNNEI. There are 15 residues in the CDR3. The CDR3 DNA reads TGTGCCAGCAGTGATGACAGGGCAGGGATGCAGCCCCAGCATTTT. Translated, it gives CASSDDRAGMQPQHF.

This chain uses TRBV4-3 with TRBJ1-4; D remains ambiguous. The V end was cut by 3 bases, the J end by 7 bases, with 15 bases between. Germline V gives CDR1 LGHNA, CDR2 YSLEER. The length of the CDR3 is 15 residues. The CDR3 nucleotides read TGCGCCAGCAGCCAGGGCCGATTGGCGGGTGAAAAACTGTTTTTT. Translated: CASSQGRLAGEKLFF.

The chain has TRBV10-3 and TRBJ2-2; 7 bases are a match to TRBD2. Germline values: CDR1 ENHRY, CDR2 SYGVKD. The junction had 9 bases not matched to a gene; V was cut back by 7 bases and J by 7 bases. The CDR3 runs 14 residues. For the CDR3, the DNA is TGTGCCATCAAAGGCGGGAGTAGTAACGGGGAGCTGTTTTTT. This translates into CAIKGGSSNGELFF.

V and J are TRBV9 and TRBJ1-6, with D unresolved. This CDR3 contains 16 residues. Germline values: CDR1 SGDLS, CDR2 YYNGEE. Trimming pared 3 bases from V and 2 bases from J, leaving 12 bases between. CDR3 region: CASSAFDNAYNSPLHF. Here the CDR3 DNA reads TGTGCCAGCAGCGCCTTCGACAACGCCTATAATTCACCCCTCCACTTT. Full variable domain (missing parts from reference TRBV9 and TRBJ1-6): DSGVTQTPKHLITATGQRVTLRCSPRSGDLSVYWYQQSLDQGLQFLIQYYNGEERAKGNILERFSAQQFPDLHSELNLSSLELGDSALYFCASSAFDNAYNSPLHFGNGTRLTVT.

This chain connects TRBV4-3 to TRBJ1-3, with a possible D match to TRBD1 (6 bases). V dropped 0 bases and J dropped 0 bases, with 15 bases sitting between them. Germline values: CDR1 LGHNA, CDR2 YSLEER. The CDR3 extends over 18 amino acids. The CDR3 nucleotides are TGCGCCAGCAGCCAAGATGATCCAGGGGCCGGCTCTGGAAACACCATATATTTT. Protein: CASSQDDPGAGSGNTIYF.

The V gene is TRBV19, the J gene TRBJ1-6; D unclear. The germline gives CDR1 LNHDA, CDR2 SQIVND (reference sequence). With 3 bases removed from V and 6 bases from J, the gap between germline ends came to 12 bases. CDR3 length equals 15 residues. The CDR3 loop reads CASSISGQTNSPLHF. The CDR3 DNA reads TGTGCCAGTAGTATTTCAGGCCAGACTAATTCACCCCTCCACTTT.

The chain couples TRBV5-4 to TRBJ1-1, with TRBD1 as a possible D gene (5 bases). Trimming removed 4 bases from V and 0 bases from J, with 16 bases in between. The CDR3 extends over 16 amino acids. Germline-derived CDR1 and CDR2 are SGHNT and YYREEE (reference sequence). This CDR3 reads CASSPLGGKMNTEAFF. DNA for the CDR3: TGTGCCAGCAGCCCCTTGGGGGGAAAGATGAACACTGAAGCTTTCTTT. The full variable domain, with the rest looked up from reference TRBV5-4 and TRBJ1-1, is ETGVTQSPTHLIKTRGQQVTLRCSSQSGHNTVSWYQQALGQGPQFIFQYYREEENGRGNFPPRFSGLQFPNYSSELNVNALELDDSALYLCASSPLGGKMNTEAFFGQGTRLTVV.

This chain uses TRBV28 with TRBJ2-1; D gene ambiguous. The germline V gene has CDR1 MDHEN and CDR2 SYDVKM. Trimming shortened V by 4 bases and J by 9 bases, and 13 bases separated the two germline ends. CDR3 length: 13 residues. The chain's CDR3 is CASSSLTPGEQFF. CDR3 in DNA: TGTGCCAGCAGTTCCCTAACACCAGGTGAGCAGTTCTTC.

As DNA, the CDR3 is TGCAGCGTTGATGCGGGGAGCACAGATACGCAGTATTTT. Translation gives CSVDAGSTDTQYF. The V gene is TRBV29-1, the J gene TRBJ2-3; tentatively, D is TRBD2 (6 bases). Germline V lookup: CDR1 SQVTM, CDR2 ANQGSEA. V lost 3 bases to trimming and J lost 0 bases, with 7 bases between them. The CDR3 spans 13 residues.

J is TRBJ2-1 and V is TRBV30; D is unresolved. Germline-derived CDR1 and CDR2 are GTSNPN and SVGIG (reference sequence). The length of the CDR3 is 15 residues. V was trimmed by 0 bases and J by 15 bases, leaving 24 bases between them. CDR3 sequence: CAWSVRGRLSYGPFF. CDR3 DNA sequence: TGTGCCTGGAGTGTAAGAGGTCGTTTATCTTACGGTCCGTTCTTC. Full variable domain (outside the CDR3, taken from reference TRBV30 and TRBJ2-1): SQTIHQWPATLVQPVGSPLSLECTVEGTSNPNLYWYRQAAGRGLQLLFYSVGIGQISSEVPQNLSASRPQDRQFILSSKKLLLSDSGFYLCAWSVRGRLSYGPFFGPGTRLTVL.

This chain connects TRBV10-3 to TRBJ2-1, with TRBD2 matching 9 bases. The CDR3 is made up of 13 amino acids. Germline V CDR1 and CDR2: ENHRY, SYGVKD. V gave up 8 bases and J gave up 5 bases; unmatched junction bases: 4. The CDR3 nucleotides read TGTGCCATCTTTAGCGGGGGAGACAATGAGCAGTTCTTC. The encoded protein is CAIFSGGDNEQFF.

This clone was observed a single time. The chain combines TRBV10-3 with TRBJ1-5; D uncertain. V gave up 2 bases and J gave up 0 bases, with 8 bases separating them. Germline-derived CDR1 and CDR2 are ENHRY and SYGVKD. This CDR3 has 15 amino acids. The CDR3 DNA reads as TGTGCCATCAGTGAGGGCCACCGTAGCAATCAGCCCCAGCATTTT. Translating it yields CAISEGHRSNQPQHF.

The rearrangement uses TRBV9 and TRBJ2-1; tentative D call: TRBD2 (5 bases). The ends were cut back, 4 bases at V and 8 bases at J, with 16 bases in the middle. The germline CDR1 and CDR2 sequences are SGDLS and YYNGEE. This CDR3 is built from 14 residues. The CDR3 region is CASSPRLLLHEQFF. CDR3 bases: TGTGCCAGCAGCCCTAGACTACTTTTACATGAGCAGTTCTTC.

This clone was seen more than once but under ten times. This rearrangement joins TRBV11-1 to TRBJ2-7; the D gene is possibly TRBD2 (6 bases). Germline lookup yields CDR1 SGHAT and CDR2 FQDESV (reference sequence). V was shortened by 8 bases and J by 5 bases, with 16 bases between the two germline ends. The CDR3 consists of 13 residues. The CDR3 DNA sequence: TGTGCCAGCGGTCTAGGAGGGAGGCACGAGCAGTACTTC. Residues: CASGLGGRHEQYF.

CDR3 in amino acids: CASSRAAGAGNTEAFF. DNA for the CDR3: TGTGCCAGTAGTCGAGCTGCAGGGGCGGGGAACACTGAAGCTTTCTTT. This chain uses TRBV19 with TRBJ1-1; TRBD1 is a possible D gene (6 bases). The CDR3 is 16 residues long. V shed 5 bases and J shed 1 base, with 17 bases lying between them. Per the germline V gene, CDR1 is LNHDA and CDR2 is SQIVND (reference sequence).

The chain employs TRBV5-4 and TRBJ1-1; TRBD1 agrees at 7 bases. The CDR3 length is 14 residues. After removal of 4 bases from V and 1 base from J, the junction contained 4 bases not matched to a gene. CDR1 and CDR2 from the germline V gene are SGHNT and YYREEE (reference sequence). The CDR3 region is CASSLTGTNTEAFF. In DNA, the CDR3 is TGTGCCAGCAGCCTGACAGGGACGAACACTGAAGCTTTCTTT.

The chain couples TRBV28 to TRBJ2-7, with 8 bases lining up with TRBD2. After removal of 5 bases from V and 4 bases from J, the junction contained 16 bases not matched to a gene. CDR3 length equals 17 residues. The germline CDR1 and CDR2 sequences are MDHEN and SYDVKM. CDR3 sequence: CASSPPLGGSGIYEQYF. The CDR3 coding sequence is TGTGCCAGCAGTCCCCCCCTGGGGGGTAGCGGGATATACGAGCAGTACTTC.

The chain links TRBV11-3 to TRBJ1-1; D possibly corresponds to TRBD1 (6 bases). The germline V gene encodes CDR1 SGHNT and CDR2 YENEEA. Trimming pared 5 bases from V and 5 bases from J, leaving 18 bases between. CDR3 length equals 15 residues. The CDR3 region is CASSTGQGRFTEAFF. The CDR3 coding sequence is TGTGCCAGCAGCACAGGCCAGGGGCGCTTTACTGAAGCTTTCTTT. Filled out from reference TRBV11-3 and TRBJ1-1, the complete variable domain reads EAGVVQSPRYKIIEKKQPVAFWCNPISGHNTLYWYLQNLGQGPELLIRYENEEAVDDSQLPKDRFSAERLKGVDSTLKIQPAELGDSAVYLCASSTGQGRFTEAFFGQGTRLTVV.

The CDR3 DNA is TGTGCCAGCAGCCAACCGGGACAGGGCTACAATGAGCAGTTCTTC. The encoded protein is CASSQPGQGYNEQFF. This chain connects TRBV11-2 to TRBJ2-1; 9 bases align to TRBD1. Germline CDR1 is SGHAT and CDR2 is FQNNGV. V trimming: 5 bases; J trimming: 3 bases; junction bases outside the gene matches: 5. CDR3 length: 15 amino acids.

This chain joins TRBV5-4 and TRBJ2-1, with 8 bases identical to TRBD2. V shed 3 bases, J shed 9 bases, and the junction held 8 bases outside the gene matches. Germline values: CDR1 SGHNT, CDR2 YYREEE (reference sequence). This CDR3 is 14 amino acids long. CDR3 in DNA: TGTGCCAGCAGCTACGGGGGGGGATCGGCTGAGCAGTTCTTC. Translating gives CASSYGGGSAEQFF.

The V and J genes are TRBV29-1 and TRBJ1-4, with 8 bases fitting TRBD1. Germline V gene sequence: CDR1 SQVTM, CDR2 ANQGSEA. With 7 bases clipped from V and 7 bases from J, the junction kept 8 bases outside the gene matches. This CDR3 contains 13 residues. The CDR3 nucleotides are TGCAGCGCGCAGGACAGGGTCGGTGAAAAACTGTTTTTT. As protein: CSAQDRVGEKLFF.

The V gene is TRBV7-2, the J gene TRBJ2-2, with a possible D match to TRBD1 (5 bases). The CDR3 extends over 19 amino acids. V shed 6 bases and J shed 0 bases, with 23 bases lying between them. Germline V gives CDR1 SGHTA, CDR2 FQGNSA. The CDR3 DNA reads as TGTGCCAGCAGTTCGAGACGGGCGACAGTCCTCCCGAACACCGGGGAGCTGTTTTTT. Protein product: CASSSRRATVLPNTGELFF.

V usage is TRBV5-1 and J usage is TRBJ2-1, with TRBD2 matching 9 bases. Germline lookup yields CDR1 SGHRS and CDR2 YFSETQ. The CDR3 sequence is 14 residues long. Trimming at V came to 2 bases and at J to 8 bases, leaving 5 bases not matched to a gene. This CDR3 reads CASSFSREGDEQFF. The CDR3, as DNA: TGCGCCAGCAGCTTCTCGCGGGAGGGTGATGAGCAGTTCTTC.

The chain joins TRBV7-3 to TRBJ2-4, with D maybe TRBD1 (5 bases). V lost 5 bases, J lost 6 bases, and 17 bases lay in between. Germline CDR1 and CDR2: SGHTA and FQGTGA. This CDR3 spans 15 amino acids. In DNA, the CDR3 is TGTGCCAGCAGCCCCACCGGCAGGGATGGAAACATTCAGTACTTC. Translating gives CASSPTGRDGNIQYF. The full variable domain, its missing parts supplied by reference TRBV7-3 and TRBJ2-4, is GAGVSQTPSNKVTEKGKYVELRCDPISGHTALYWYRQSLGQGPEFLIYFQGTGAADDSGLPNDRFFAVRPEGSVSTLKIQRTERGDSAVYLCASSPTGRDGNIQYFGAGTRLSVL.